This is a list of T cell receptor beta chains from one sample in a study of T cells after yellow fever vaccination. TCRdb reanalysed the 5' RACE reads using MiXCR and keeps one entry per CDR3 protein. The table has around 250,000 distinct CDR3 sequences, 6.9% seen once; the top ten hold approximately 0.85%. The sample here was CD4+ T cells sorted from PBMCs, taken 15 days after the yellow fever booster vaccination. The receptors were sampled from a man aged 30 to 39 who received the YFV17D yellow fever vaccine. Each CDR3 is given with its conserved first and last residue. The order of the fields is J gene, V gene, clone size, D gene, CDR3 DNA, CDR3 protein. D genes are given only for firm matches. Clone size is not always given. Where it is, it says once, few, many or a class for expanded clones.

J: TRBJ2-5; V: TRBV24-1; size: .; D: .; DNA: TGTGCCACCAGTGATTTTCCCGAGGTCTCGGGGGAGACCCAGTACTTC; CDR3: CATSDFPEVSGETQYF
J: TRBJ2-5; V: TRBV5-1; size: .; D: .; DNA: TGCGCCAGCAGCCACGGGGCAACGGGGCAAGAGACCCAGTACTTC; CDR3: CASSHGATGQETQYF
J: TRBJ2-2; V: TRBV29-1; size: few; D: TRBD1; DNA: TGCAGCGTGAGCCGGGACAGGGCTGACGGGGAGCTGTTTTTT; CDR3: CSVSRDRADGELFF
J: TRBJ2-6; V: TRBV19; size: .; D: .; DNA: TGTGCCAGTAGTATAACAGGCATGCCTGGGGCCAACGTCCTGACTTTC; CDR3: CASSITGMPGANVLTF
J: TRBJ1-1; V: TRBV12-3/TRBV12-4; size: few; D: .; DNA: TGTGCCAGCAGTTTACTCCGGATGAACACTGAAGCTTTCTTT; CDR3: CASSLLRMNTEAFF
J: TRBJ2-4; V: TRBV9; size: .; D: .; DNA: TGTGCCAGCAGCGTAGAGGGGCTAGCCAAAAACATTCAGTACTTC; CDR3: CASSVEGLAKNIQYF
J: TRBJ2-5; V: TRBV7-6; size: .; D: .; DNA: TGTGCCAGCAGCCCCGTCGGGCGGGAGACCCAGTACTTC; CDR3: CASSPVGRETQYF
J: TRBJ2-3; V: TRBV12-3/TRBV12-4; size: few; D: .; DNA: TGTGCCAGCAGTTTTCCGCCGGGGGCAGAGGATACGCAGTATTTT; CDR3: CASSFPPGAEDTQYF
J: TRBJ2-1; V: TRBV27; size: .; D: .; DNA: TGTGCCAGCAGTCCCCGGGCTCGAAGCGAGCAGTTCTTC; CDR3: CASSPRARSEQFF
J: TRBJ2-3; V: TRBV29-1; size: few; D: TRBD2; DNA: TGCAGCGTTGTGAGAGCGGGGGGCACAGATACGCAGTATTTT; CDR3: CSVVRAGGTDTQYF